The source of this T cell receptor (beta chain) is a study of blood T cell repertoires in COVID-19 (TCRdb year 2020). Turning to the overall study: The collaborator samples originated in the United States, Italy and Spain and spanned the acute and convalescent phases of COVID-19. The prospective study material was composed of cDNA or gDNA derived from T cells, B-cell-depleted T cells, or PBMCs. Sample metadata almost always included a de-identified subject ID, COVID-19 status, age in years and sex. The dataset comprised deeply sampled blood TCRbeta repertoires from subjects exposed to, actively infected with, or recovered from COVID-19. Samples came from the ongoing ImmuneRACE study (first 160 participants) plus 1,254 subjects from 6 global collaborators. The repertoires were released in a freely available public database meant as a resource for research on the immune response to SARS-CoV-2. Where available, HLA class I and class II types were taken from metadata supplied by the sample provider and were not determined by assay-based typing.

Points the paper makes about the study in general: The quantity of clinical and demographic metadata differed by source and by participant and was supplied without curation.

Only one count was recorded for this clone. No cognate antigen has been identified for it. No per-base quality is available; no much larger clone lies one base away. Collaborating institutions collected whole blood in K2EDTA tubes following their own protocols. For TCRbeta analysis, collaborator samples were shipped as frozen whole blood, as isolated PBMCs, or as DNA extracted from either sample type. The CDR3 contains 15 residues, cysteine and phenylalanine counted. Solely the CDR3 DNA is kept, with 45 bases framed from the first base. CDR1 and CDR2 (MNHEY, SVGAGI) derive from the germline V gene. V and J are trimmed by 0 bases and 10 bases, and the gene matches miss 2 bases of the junction. The immunoSEQ Assay, a bias-controlled multiplex PCR, was used to amplify TCRbeta CDR3 regions from genomic DNA. Per the original workflow: The number of nucleated cells in each sample was estimated by amplification of reference gene primers within the assay. Sequence reads were collapsed and filtered to measure the absolute abundance of every unique TCRbeta CDR3 rearrangement. For each sample, productive Simpson clonality was calculated as the square root of Simpson's diversity index over productive rearrangements. The source is immuneACCESS, and TCRdb retained only in-frame sequences with V and J called. Part of the clones is not carried over; for the studies checked, unresolved V genes explain less than half of this, and the remainder is unexplained. V and J calls plus clone size are reproduced from that table; the DNA served to infer D and trimming. This sample comprises roughly 190,000 clones, about 85% of them detected only once. The top ten constitute around 1.1% of the sample.

The TCR originated in a man younger than 45 with acute or convalescent COVID-19. The chain joins TRBV6-5 to TRBJ2-1, with 14 bases aligning to TRBD2. Sample: peripheral blood. In nucleotide form, the sequence is TGTGCCAGCAGTTACTCGAGGACTAGCGGGGGGGAGCAGTTCTTC. It encodes CASSYSRTSGGEQFF.